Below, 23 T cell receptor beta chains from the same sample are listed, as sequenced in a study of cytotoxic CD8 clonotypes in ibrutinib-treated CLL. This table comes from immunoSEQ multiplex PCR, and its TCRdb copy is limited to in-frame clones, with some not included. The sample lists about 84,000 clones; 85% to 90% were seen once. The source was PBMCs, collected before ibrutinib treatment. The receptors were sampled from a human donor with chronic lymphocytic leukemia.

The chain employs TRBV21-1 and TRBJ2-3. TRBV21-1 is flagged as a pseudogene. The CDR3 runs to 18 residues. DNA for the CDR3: TGTGCCAGCAGCAAAGTGACCCGACGAGGGGTTCGCACAGATACGCAGTATTTT. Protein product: CASSKVTRRGVRTDTQYF.

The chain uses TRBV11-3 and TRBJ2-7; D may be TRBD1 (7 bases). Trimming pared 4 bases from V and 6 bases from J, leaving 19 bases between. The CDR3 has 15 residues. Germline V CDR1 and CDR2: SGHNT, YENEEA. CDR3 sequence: CASSSDREASLEQYF. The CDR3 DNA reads TGTGCCAGCAGCTCCGACAGGGAGGCCTCGCTCGAGCAGTACTTC. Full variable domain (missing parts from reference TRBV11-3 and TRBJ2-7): EAGVVQSPRYKIIEKKQPVAFWCNPISGHNTLYWYLQNLGQGPELLIRYENEEAVDDSQLPKDRFSAERLKGVDSTLKIQPAELGDSAVYLCASSSDREASLEQYFGPGTRLTVT.

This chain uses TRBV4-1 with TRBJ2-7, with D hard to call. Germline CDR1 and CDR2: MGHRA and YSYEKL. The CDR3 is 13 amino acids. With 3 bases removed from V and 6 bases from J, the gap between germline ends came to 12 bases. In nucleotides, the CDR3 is TGCGCCAGCAGCCAGCAACTCAGGAGCGAGCAGTACTTC. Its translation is CASSQQLRSEQYF.

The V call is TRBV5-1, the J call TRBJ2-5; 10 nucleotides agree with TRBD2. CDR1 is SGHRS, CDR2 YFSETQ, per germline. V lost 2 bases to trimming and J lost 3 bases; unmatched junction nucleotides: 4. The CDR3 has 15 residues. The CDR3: CASSLSGTSEETQYF. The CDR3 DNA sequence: TGCGCCAGCAGCTTATCCGGGACTAGCGAAGAGACCCAGTACTTC.

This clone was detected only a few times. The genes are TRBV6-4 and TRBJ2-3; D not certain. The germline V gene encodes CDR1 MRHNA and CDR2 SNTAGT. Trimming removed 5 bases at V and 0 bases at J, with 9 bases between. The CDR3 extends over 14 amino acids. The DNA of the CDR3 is TGTGCCAGCAGTCTGGCAGGTAGCACAGATACGCAGTATTTT. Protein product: CASSLAGSTDTQYF.

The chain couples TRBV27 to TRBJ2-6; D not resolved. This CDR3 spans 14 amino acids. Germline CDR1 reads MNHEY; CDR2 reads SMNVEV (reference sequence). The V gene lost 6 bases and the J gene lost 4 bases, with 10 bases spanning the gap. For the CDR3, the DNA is TGTGCCAGCAGCGCAAGTGGAGGGGCCAACGTCCTGACTTTC. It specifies CASSASGGANVLTF.

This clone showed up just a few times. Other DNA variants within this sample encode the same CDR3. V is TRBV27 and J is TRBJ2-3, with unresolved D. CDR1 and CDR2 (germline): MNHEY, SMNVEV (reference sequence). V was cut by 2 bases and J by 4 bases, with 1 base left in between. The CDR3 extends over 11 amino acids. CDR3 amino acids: CASSLADTQYF. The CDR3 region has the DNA TGTGCCAGCAGTTTAGCAGATACGCAGTATTTT.

The chain's CDR3 is CATSALERPGGDTQYF. In DNA, the CDR3 is TGTGCCACCAGCGCGTTGGAGCGACCTGGGGGGGATACGCAGTATTTT. The chain recombines TRBV15 with TRBJ2-3; weak D call: TRBD2 (6 bases). V was pared by 5 bases and J by 6 bases, with 21 bases between. The CDR3 extends over 16 amino acids. From germline, CDR1 is LNHNV and CDR2 YYDKDF (reference sequence). Filled out from reference TRBV15 and TRBJ2-3, the complete variable domain reads DAMVIQNPRYQVTQFGKPVTLSCSQTLNHNVMYWYQQKSSQAPKLLFHYYDKDFNNEADTPDNFQSRRPNTSFCFLDIRSPGLGDTAMYLCATSALERPGGDTQYFGPGTRLTVL.

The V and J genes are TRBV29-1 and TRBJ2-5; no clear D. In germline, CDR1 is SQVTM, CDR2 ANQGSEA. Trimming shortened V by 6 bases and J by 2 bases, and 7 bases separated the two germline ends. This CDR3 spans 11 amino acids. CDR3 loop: CSVLAQETQYF. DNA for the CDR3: TGCAGCGTACTTGCACAAGAGACCCAGTACTTC.

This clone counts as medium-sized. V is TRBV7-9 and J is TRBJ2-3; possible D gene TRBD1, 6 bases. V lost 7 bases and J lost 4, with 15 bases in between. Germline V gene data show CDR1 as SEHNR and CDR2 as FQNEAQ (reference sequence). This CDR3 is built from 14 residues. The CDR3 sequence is CASKNNRVSDTQYF. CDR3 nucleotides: TGTGCCAGCAAAAATAACAGGGTGTCAGATACGCAGTATTTT.

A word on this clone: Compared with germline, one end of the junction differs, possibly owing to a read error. The CDR3 DNA sequence: TGTGCCAGCAGCCCCCTTGGGGGTCCAATGGACTTC. It codes for CASSPLGGPMDF. This chain uses TRBV5-6 with TRBJ2-5; D tentatively fits TRBD1 or TRBD2 (5 bases each). The CDR3 covers 12 residues. Germline CDR1 is SGHDT and CDR2 is YYEEEE.

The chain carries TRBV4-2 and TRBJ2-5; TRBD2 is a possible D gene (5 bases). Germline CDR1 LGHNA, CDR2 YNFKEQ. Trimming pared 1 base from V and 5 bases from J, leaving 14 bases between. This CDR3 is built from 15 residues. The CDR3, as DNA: TGTGCCAGCAGCCAAGTGGGAAGGGAGTGGGAGACCCAGTACTTC. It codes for CASSQVGREWETQYF.

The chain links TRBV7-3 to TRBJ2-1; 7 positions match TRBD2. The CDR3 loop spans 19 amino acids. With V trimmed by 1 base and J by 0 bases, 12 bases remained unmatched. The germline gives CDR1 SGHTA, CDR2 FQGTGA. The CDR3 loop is CASSLIRGRGGSSYNEQFF. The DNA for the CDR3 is TGTGCCAGCAGCTTAATCCGTGGACGTGGCGGGAGCTCCTACAATGAGCAGTTCTTC.

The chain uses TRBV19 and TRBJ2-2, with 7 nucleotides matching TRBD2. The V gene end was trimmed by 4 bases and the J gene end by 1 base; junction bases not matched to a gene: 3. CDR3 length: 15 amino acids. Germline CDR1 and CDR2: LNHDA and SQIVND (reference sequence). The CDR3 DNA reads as TGTGCCAGTAGTACAGCTAGCGGGAACACCGGGGAGCTGTTTTTT. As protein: CASSTASGNTGELFF.

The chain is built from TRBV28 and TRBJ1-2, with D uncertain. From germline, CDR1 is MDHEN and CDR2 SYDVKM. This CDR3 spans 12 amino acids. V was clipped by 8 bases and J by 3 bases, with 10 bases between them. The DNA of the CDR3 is TGTGCCAGCTACGATTTCTACTATGGCTACACCTTC. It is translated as CASYDFYYGYTF.

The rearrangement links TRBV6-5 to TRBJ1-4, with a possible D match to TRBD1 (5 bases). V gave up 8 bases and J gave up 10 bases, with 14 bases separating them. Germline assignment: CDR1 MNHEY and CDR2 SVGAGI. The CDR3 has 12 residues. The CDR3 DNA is TGTGCCAGCGGTACAGGAACCGGAAAACTGTTTTTT. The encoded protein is CASGTGTGKLFF.

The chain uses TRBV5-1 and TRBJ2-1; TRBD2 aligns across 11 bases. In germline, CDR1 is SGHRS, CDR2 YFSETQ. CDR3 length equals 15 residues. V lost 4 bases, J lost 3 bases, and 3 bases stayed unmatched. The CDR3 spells CASSTGLADYNEQFF. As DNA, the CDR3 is TGCGCCAGCAGCACGGGACTAGCGGACTACAATGAGCAGTTCTTC.

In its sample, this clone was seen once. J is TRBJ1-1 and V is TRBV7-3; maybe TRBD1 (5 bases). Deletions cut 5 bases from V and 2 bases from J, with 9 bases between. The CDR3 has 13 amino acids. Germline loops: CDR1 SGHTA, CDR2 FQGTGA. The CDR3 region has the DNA TGTGCCAGCAGCACTCAGGGAAACACTGAAGCTTTCTTT. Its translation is CASSTQGNTEAFF.

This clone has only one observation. The DNA of the CDR3 is TGTGCCAGCAGTTTATCGGCGGGGGCTCCGTATGAGCAGTTCTTC. Translating gives CASSLSAGAPYEQFF. This sequence joins TRBV27 and TRBJ2-1; a weak D match, TRBD2 (7 bases). Germline V gives CDR1 MNHEY, CDR2 SMNVEV (reference sequence). The length of the CDR3 is 15 residues. Trimming took off 0 bases at V and 8 bases at J, with 14 bases between the two ends.

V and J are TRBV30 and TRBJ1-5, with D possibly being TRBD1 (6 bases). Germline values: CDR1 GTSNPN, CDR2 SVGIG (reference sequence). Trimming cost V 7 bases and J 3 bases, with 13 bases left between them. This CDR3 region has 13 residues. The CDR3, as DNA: TGTGCCTACTCGACAGGAATCAATCAGCCCCAGCATTTT. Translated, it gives CAYSTGINQPQHF.

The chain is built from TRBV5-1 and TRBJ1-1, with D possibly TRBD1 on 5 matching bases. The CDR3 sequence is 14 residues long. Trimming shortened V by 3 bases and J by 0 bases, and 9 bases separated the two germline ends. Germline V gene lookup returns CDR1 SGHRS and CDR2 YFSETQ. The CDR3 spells CASSYGHMNTEAFF. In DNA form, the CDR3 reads TGCGCCAGCAGCTACGGACACATGAACACTGAAGCTTTCTTT.

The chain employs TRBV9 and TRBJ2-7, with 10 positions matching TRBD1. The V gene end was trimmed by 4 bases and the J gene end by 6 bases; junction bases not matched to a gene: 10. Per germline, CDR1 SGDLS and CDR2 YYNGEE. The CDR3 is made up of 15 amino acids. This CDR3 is CASSPKSGTGAEQYF. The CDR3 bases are TGTGCCAGCAGCCCAAAAAGTGGGACAGGGGCCGAGCAGTACTTC.

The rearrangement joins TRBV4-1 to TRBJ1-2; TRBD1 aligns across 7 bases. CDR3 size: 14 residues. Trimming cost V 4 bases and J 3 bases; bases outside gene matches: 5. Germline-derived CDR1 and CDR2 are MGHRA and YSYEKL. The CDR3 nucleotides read TGCGCCAGCAGCCGCCGGGACAGAGACTATGGCTACACCTTC. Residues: CASSRRDRDYGYTF.